The 13 T cell receptor beta chains in this list originate from one sample, sequenced in a study of a mutant IDH1 vaccine in newly diagnosed glioma. Clones were sequenced by immunoSEQ multiplex PCR, and TCRdb holds only the in-frame ones, with some missing. The profile shows tens of thousands of clones, approximately 87% of them singletons. The antigens of these receptors remain unknown. Time point indicated: week 35, safety follow-up. The investigators gave 300 ug of mutant IDH1 20-mer peptide in each vaccine dose, together with topical imiquimod. The source was PBMCs, collected from a glioma patient whose treatment included an IDH1 peptide vaccine. These receptors were collected from a man in his forties with glioma.

The genes are TRBV13 and TRBJ2-7, with 10 bases lining up with TRBD2. This CDR3 is built from 16 residues. V shed 0 bases and J 5 bases; nucleotides not matched to a gene: 7. The germline V gene encodes CDR1 PRHDT and CDR2 FYEKMQ (reference sequence). The CDR3 here is CASSLGSSGSLDEQYF. CDR3 sequence (DNA): TGTGCCAGCAGCTTAGGTTCTAGCGGGAGCCTTGACGAGCAGTACTTC.

In this sample, this clone turned up once. The gene calls are TRBV5-1 and TRBJ1-3; D is unresolved. This CDR3 is 13 amino acids long. V was trimmed by 3 bases and J by 5 bases, leaving 9 bases between them. Per germline, CDR1 SGHRS and CDR2 YFSETQ. The CDR3 nucleotides are TGCGCCAGCAGCTACGGGGATAGAAACACCATATATTTT. It codes for CASSYGDRNTIYF.

A few counts support this clone. This chain connects TRBV29-1 to TRBJ2-3; maybe TRBD2 (5 bases). Germline loops: CDR1 SQVTM, CDR2 ANQGSEA. The CDR3 is made up of 15 amino acids. V shed 0 bases and J shed 1 base, with 11 bases lying between them. The chain's CDR3 is CSVEDVVSGTDTQYF. CDR3 nucleotides: TGCAGCGTTGAAGACGTAGTTAGCGGCACAGATACGCAGTATTTT.

The V call is TRBV6-6, the J call TRBJ2-7; possibly TRBD2 for D (6 bases). V lost 0 bases and J lost 5, with 11 bases in between. The V gene's germline CDR1 is MNHNY and CDR2 SVGAGI (reference sequence). The CDR3 consists of 14 residues. The CDR3 sequence: CASSYSMRGDEQYF. In nucleotides, the CDR3 is TGTGCCAGCAGTTACTCGATGCGGGGTGACGAGCAGTACTTC.

In DNA form, the CDR3 reads TGTGCCAGCAGCTCCAGACTAGCGGGAGGAACTAGCACAGATACGCAGTATTTT. Amino acid sequence: CASSSRLAGGTSTDTQYF. The chain employs TRBV5-6 and TRBJ2-3; 13 nucleotides agree with TRBD2. The CDR3 totals 18 residues. CDR1 and CDR2 (germline): SGHDT, YYEEEE. The V segment lost 3 bases and the J segment 0 bases; nucleotides outside the gene matches: 7.

This clone was detected only once. The conserved phenylalanine or tryptophan is not found at the CDR3 terminus, so this likely reflects a read error. The DNA is omitted, as the CDR3 cannot be located on it reliably, and the CDR3 follows TCRdb's listing. The genes are TRBV5-6 and TRBJ1-4. Germline V gives CDR1 SGHDT, CDR2 YYEEEE. Counting both end residues, the CDR3 totals 8 amino acids. The chain's CDR3 is CASVKNRD.

The chain uses TRBV4-2 and TRBJ2-1, with TRBD1 as a possible D gene (6 bases). The CDR3 loop spans 12 amino acids. Looked up from germline, CDR1 is LGHNA and CDR2 is YNFKEQ. With 7 bases removed from V and 5 bases from J, the gap between germline ends came to 9 bases. The DNA of the CDR3 is TGTGCCAGCAATGGACAGCACAATGAGCAGTTCTTC. This translates into CASNGQHNEQFF.

The V gene is TRBV6-1, the J gene TRBJ1-1, with 11 positions matching TRBD1. With V trimmed by 6 bases and J by 5 bases, 8 bases remained unmatched. Germline CDR1 MNHNS, CDR2 SASEGT. The CDR3 consists of 15 residues. CDR3 region: CASRSGQGVGTEAFF. DNA of the CDR3: TGTGCCAGCAGATCGGGACAGGGGGTGGGGACTGAAGCTTTCTTT.

The rearrangement joins TRBV28 to TRBJ1-5; D is possibly TRBD1 (5 bases). V was shortened by 4 bases and J by 7 bases, with 8 bases between the two germline ends. There are 12 residues in the CDR3. CDR1 is MDHEN and CDR2 is SYDVKM in the germline V gene. The CDR3 sequence is CASSSGVQPQHF. The CDR3 DNA is TGTGCCAGCAGTTCGGGGGTGCAGCCCCAGCATTTT.

J is TRBJ1-4 and V is TRBV7-8, with D uncertain. This CDR3 has 11 residues. The germline V gene encodes CDR1 SGHVS and CDR2 FQNEAQ. Trimming took 5 bases from V and 6 from J, leaving 4 bases between them. The CDR3 DNA sequence: TGTGCCAGCAGCCTCCATGAAAAACTGTTTTTT. Protein sequence: CASSLHEKLFF.

The table lists this clone with a count of one. The chain employs TRBV29-1 and TRBJ2-2, with D perhaps TRBD1 or TRBD2 (5 bases each). The germline CDR1 and CDR2 sequences are SQVTM and ANQGSEA. V gave up 4 bases and J gave up 7 bases, with 19 bases separating them. The length of the CDR3 is 15 residues. As DNA, the CDR3 is TGCAGCGTTGTTAGCCCAGGGACCCGAAACGGGGAGCTGTTTTTT. Translating gives CSVVSPGTRNGELFF.

The J gene is TRBJ2-1, the V gene TRBV4-2; 9 nucleotides match TRBD1. Germline V gene lookup returns CDR1 LGHNA and CDR2 YNFKEQ. Trimming at V came to 5 bases and at J to 8 bases, leaving 7 bases not matched to a gene. The CDR3 covers 14 residues. The CDR3 protein is CASSIRTGDHEQFF. Here the CDR3 DNA reads TGTGCCAGCAGCATACGGACAGGGGACCATGAGCAGTTCTTC.

The chain couples TRBV7-3 to TRBJ2-7, with D perhaps TRBD2 (7 bases). CDR1 and CDR2 from the germline V gene are SGHTA and FQGTGA. Deletions cut 5 bases from V and 3 bases from J, with 11 bases between. The CDR3 sequence is 13 residues long. CDR3 sequence: CASSRGGGYEQYF. The CDR3 nucleotides read TGTGCCAGCAGCAGGGGGGGTGGCTACGAGCAGTACTTC.